The rows below give T cell receptor beta chains drawn from one sample of a study of T cells in Graves' hyperthyroidism and ophthalmopathy. TCRdb recomputed calls from the multiplex PCR reads with MiXCR, one row per CDR3 protein. The sample contains about 770,000 distinct CDR3 sequences, approximately 18% of which appear only once. The sequencing input was blood. These receptors originate from a woman in her forties or fifties with Graves' hyperthyroidism that later progressed to Graves' ophthalmopathy. CDR3s include the opening cysteine and the closing phenylalanine or tryptophan. A D gene is named only where the DNA matches it firmly. Part of the rows lack a size; the others show once, few, many or a class for expanded clones.

TRBV3-1	-	-	TRBJ1-2	TGTGCCAGCAGCGAAGGCACGGGGGGCCTTGCTAACTATGGCTACACCTTC	CASSEGTGGLANYGYTF
TRBV30	many	-	TRBJ2-2	TGTGCCTGGACTCAGGGGGGCAACACCGGGGAGCTGTTTTTT	CAWTQGGNTGELFF
TRBV7-2	many	-	TRBJ2-7	TGTGCCAGCAGCCACCTCAGCCTGAGCTCCTACGAGCAGTACTTC	CASSHLSLSSYEQYF
TRBV14	-	TRBD2	TRBJ2-3	TGTGCCAGCAGCCCCCTTGGGCGGGGGGACGCAGATACGCAGTATTTT	CASSPLGRGDADTQYF
TRBV30	many	-	TRBJ1-3	TGTGCCTGGAGTTCAACGTTCGATGGAAACACCATATATTTT	CAWSSTFDGNTIYF
TRBV6-2/TRBV6-3	-	TRBD1	TRBJ2-2	TGTGCCAGCAGTTTCGGCCGACAGGGTGCAAGGCTGTTTTTT	CASSFGRQGARLFF
TRBV19	few	TRBD2	TRBJ2-1	TGTGCCAGTAGTAGGACTAGCGGGGCCTACAATGAGCAGTTCTTC	CASSRTSGAYNEQFF
TRBV18	many	TRBD1	TRBJ2-2	TGTGCCAGCTCAGATTCAGGGACAGGCACCGGGGAGCTGTTTTTT	CASSDSGTGTGELFF
TRBV4-1	many	-	TRBJ1-1	TGCGCCAGCAGCCAAGTAACGGTGAGGGTGAACACTGAAGCTTTCTTT	CASSQVTVRVNTEAFF
TRBV18	-	TRBD1	TRBJ1-1	TGTGCCAGCTCACCAGCTCCGGGACAGGGTGCGCACACTGAAGCTTTCTTT	CASSPAPGQGAHTEAFF
TRBV3-1	many	-	TRBJ1-4	TGTGCCAGCAGCCAAGATCAAGGGTTGGGTGAAAAACTGTTTTTT	CASSQDQGLGEKLFF
TRBV5-1	many	TRBD2	TRBJ2-5	TGCGCCAGCAGCCCTAGCGGGGGGGCCGGAGAGACCCAGTACTTC	CASSPSGGAGETQYF
TRBV10-3	-	-	TRBJ2-5	TGTGTCATCAGTGAGTCAGGGGAGACCCAGTACTTC	CVISESGETQYF
TRBV11-2	-	TRBD1	TRBJ1-4	TGTGCCAGCAGCCATTTACAGGGGGCATATCTCGTGGCTAATGAAAAACTGTTTTTT	CASSHLQGAYLVANEKLFF
TRBV2	many	TRBD2	TRBJ2-7	TGTGCCAGCAGAAGAAGCGGGGGCCAACTCCGCGAGCAGTACTTC	CASRRSGGQLREQYF
TRBV2	few	TRBD1	TRBJ1-2	TGTGCCAGGGAGGACAGGGGGCTTTATGGCTACACCTTC	CAREDRGLYGYTF
TRBV11-2	-	-	TRBJ1-1	TGTGCCAGCAGTTGGCCCTTTAACACTGAAGCTTTCTTT	CASSWPFNTEAFF
TRBV7-8	many	-	TRBJ1-1	TGTGCCAGCAGCCCCCGTGCCGTGAACACTGAAGCTTTCTTT	CASSPRAVNTEAFF
TRBV20-1	-	TRBD1	TRBJ1-3	TGCAGTGCTGGAGGACAGGGGAACTCTGGAAACACCATATATTTT	CSAGGQGNSGNTIYF
TRBV4-1	-	-	TRBJ2-1	TGCGCCAGCAGCCAAGAATCCTCCAGAGGCAATGAGCAGTTCTTC	CASSQESSRGNEQFF
TRBV19	-	TRBD2	TRBJ2-2	TGTGCCAGTAGATATGGGGGCGGGGGGCGAGGAGCCGGGGAGCTGTTTTTT	CASRYGGGGRGAGELFF
TRBV6-2/TRBV6-3	once	-	TRBJ2-3	TGTGCCAGCAGTTGGGGGAGACCCACAGATACGCAGTATTTT	CASSWGRPTDTQYF
TRBV3-1	-	-	TRBJ2-6	TGTGCCAGCAGCCACCGAGGAAGGCACCTCGAGGGAGCCAACGTCCTGACTTTC	CASSHRGRHLEGANVLTF
TRBV6-5	-	TRBD1	TRBJ1-2	TGTGCCAGCAGTTACGTCGTTGGGGACAGTAATAACTATGGCTACACCTTC	CASSYVVGDSNNYGYTF
TRBV24-1	few	-	TRBJ2-6	TGTGCCACCAGTGCCCCCGAGGGCTCTGGGGCCAACGTCCTGACTTTC	CATSAPEGSGANVLTF
TRBV11-2	-	TRBD1	TRBJ1-5	TGTGCCAGCAGGGGGGTAACAGGGGGAAAACAGCCCCAGCATTTT	CASRGVTGGKQPQHF
TRBV5-1	-	TRBD2	TRBJ2-3	TGCGCCAGCAGCCTTGGACTAGCGGGGGGGCAAAGCACAGATACGCAGTATTTT	CASSLGLAGGQSTDTQYF
TRBV2	few	-	TRBJ1-1	TGTGCCAGCACCTCGGGACATTCGAGCACTGAAGCTTTCTTT	CASTSGHSSTEAFF
TRBV20-1	many	TRBD2	TRBJ2-7	TGCAGTGCCCTAAAGACTAGCGGGGGGCCGGGCGAGCAGTACTTC	CSALKTSGGPGEQYF
TRBV5-1	many	TRBD1	TRBJ1-2	TGCGCCAGCAGCTTCGCGGGACAGGGGTCCAATGGCTACACCTTC	CASSFAGQGSNGYTF
TRBV7-2	-	TRBD2	TRBJ2-1	TGTGCCAGCAGCTTAGGGTCGGGGGGGGGGTCGCGGCAGTTCTTC	CASSLGSGGGSRQFF
TRBV6-2/TRBV6-3	few	-	TRBJ2-7	TGTGCCAGCAGTTTGGTATTAGAGGGCGAGCAGTACTTC	CASSLVLEGEQYF
TRBV20-1	many	TRBD2	TRBJ2-1	TGCAGTGCTAGACCTAGACTAGCGGGGGAGTCCAATGAGCAGTTCTTC	CSARPRLAGESNEQFF
TRBV11-2	-	-	TRBJ2-1	TGTGCCAGCAGCTTATTCGTCGGCCACAACCAGTTCTTC	CASSLFVGHNQFF
TRBV19	-	TRBD1	TRBJ1-2	TGTGCCGCCAAGACAGGGGTCTATGGCTACACCTTC	CAAKTGVYGYTF
TRBV3-1	many	TRBD2	TRBJ2-5	TGTGCCAGCAGCCCCCAAATTCCTAGCGGGGGCCTCCAAGAGACCCAGTACTTC	CASSPQIPSGGLQETQYF
TRBV6-5	many	TRBD1	TRBJ1-2	TGTGCCAGCAGTTCCCACAGGGGAGGGTACTATGGCTACACCTTC	CASSSHRGGYYGYTF
TRBV6-2/TRBV6-3	few	TRBD1	TRBJ2-1	TGTGCCAGCAGTGCGTCGACAGGGGACTTCTCCTACAATGAGCAGTTCTTC	CASSASTGDFSYNEQFF
TRBV12-3/TRBV12-4	many	-	TRBJ2-7	TGTGCCAGCAGTTTAAATCTGAGGGACTACGAGCAGTACTTC	CASSLNLRDYEQYF
TRBV20-1	many	TRBD1	TRBJ1-5	TGCAGTGCGCCGGGACAGAATCAGCCCCAGCATTTT	CSAPGQNQPQHF
TRBV5-1	-	-	TRBJ1-2	TGCGCCAGCAGCCCTGGACCGCGGACAGCTAACTATGGCTACACCTTC	CASSPGPRTANYGYTF
TRBV7-2	-	-	TRBJ1-4	TGTGCCAGCAGCTTTGCGGTTGTGGGGCAGGTTTTTGGATCAAATGAAAAACTGTTTTTT	CASSFAVVGQVFGSNEKLFF
TRBV9	few	-	TRBJ2-1	TGTGCCAGCAGCGTACCGGTATCTAATGAGCAGTTCTTC	CASSVPVSNEQFF
TRBV6-1	many	-	TRBJ1-1	TGTGCCAGCAGTCCGGCGAGGGTGACTGAAGCTTTCTTT	CASSPARVTEAFF
TRBV11-2	-	TRBD1	TRBJ1-2	TGTGCCACCAGCGAGGACAGGGATAGGGGCTACACCTTC	CATSEDRDRGYTF
TRBV6-5	many	-	TRBJ1-6	TGTGCCAGCAGTTACTCGATATACTTTTTGGACGCCGATAATTCACCCCTCCACTTT	CASSYSIYFLDADNSPLHF
TRBV5-1	-	TRBD1	TRBJ1-1	TGCGCCAGCAGCTGGGGACAGGGGGCATACACTGAAGCTTTCTTT	CASSWGQGAYTEAFF
TRBV6-9	-	-	TRBJ2-1	TGTGCCAGCAGTTACACCCCCCAGGGATTGGGATACAATGAGCAGTTCTTC	CASSYTPQGLGYNEQFF
TRBV5-4	few	-	TRBJ2-5	TGTGCCAGCAGCCTACCCTTAGGACAGCAAGAGACCCAGTACTTC	CASSLPLGQQETQYF
TRBV5-1	many	TRBD1	TRBJ1-6	TGCGCCAGCAGCCGGGACAGGGATTCACCCCTCCACTTT	CASSRDRDSPLHF
TRBV9	few	TRBD2	TRBJ2-1	TGTGCCAGCAGCGTAGGGGCGGGGGGGCGGAATGAGCAGTTCTTC	CASSVGAGGRNEQFF
TRBV12-3/TRBV12-4	few	TRBD2	TRBJ2-1	TGTGCCAGCAGCCATGCTAGCGGGGAATTCGATGAGCAGTTCTTC	CASSHASGEFDEQFF
TRBV18	many	-	TRBJ1-1	TGTGCCAGCTCACCGGACAGCCCTGAAGCTTTCTTT	CASSPDSPEAFF
TRBV15	few	TRBD1	TRBJ1-3	TGTGCCACCAGCCAGGGGGCAGTGTCCTCTGGAAACACCATATATTTT	CATSQGAVSSGNTIYF
TRBV7-9	-	-	TRBJ1-2	TGTGCCAGCAGCTCCAGTGACCGGGCGCTTCCCTATGGCTACACCTTC	CASSSSDRALPYGYTF
TRBV6-5	-	-	TRBJ2-5	TGTGCCAGCAGTTACTCGTCCGAGACAGGAGCGCAAGAGACCCAGTACTTC	CASSYSSETGAQETQYF